The 10 T cell receptor beta chains below come from one sample, sequenced in a study of blood T cell repertoires in COVID-19. Data came from immunoSEQ multiplex PCR; TCRdb stores just in-frame clones and leaves some out. The sample holds tens of thousands of clones, 88% seen once. The sequencing input was peripheral blood. The receptors shown here come from a man in his sixties with acute or convalescent COVID-19.

The chain uses TRBV7-9 and TRBJ1-3, with TRBD1 identical over 10 bases. J was trimmed by 3 bases and V by 5 bases; bases with no gene match: 4. The CDR3 runs 15 residues. Germline values: CDR1 SEHNR, CDR2 FQNEAQ (reference sequence). CDR3 residues: CASSRQGAYGNTIYF. CDR3 nucleotide sequence: TGTGCCAGCAGCCGACAGGGGGCGTATGGAAACACCATATATTTT.

The chain uses TRBV7-6 and TRBJ1-1, with D tentatively TRBD1 (6 bases). This CDR3 spans 14 amino acids. V was clipped by 1 base and J by 5 bases, with 11 bases between them. Per germline, CDR1 SGHVS and CDR2 FNYEAQ. The CDR3: CASSLETGGTEAFF. The CDR3 coding sequence is TGTGCCAGCAGCTTAGAGACAGGCGGTACTGAAGCTTTCTTT.

The chain employs TRBV9 and TRBJ2-7; the match to TRBD1 covers 7 bases. The CDR3 extends over 15 amino acids. From germline, CDR1 is SGDLS and CDR2 YYNGEE. V dropped 2 bases and J dropped 4; count of bases not matched to a gene: 9. In DNA form, the CDR3 reads TGTGCCAGCAGCGTTGGCGACAGGGTCGAATACGAGCAGTACTTC. This codes for CASSVGDRVEYEQYF.

As DNA, the CDR3 is TGTGCCAGCAGCTCGAAGGCAGGGGGTAAAGTTTACGAGCAGTACTTC. This gives the protein CASSSKAGGKVYEQYF. The rearrangement uses TRBV7-3 and TRBJ2-7, with 7 bases identical to TRBD1. CDR3 length: 16 amino acids. Germline-derived CDR1 and CDR2 are SGHTA and FQGTGA. V lost 4 bases and J lost 4; bases outside the gene matches: 13.

The chain links TRBV14 to TRBJ2-3; 7 positions match TRBD2. The V and J ends lost 0 bases and 6 bases, in that order; junction bases with no gene match: 9. The CDR3 length is 16 residues. Germline CDR1 is SGHDN and CDR2 is FVKESK. CDR3 residues: CASSQDQNSGWDTQYF. The CDR3 DNA reads as TGTGCCAGCAGCCAAGATCAGAATAGCGGGTGGGATACGCAGTATTTT.

The gene calls are TRBV9 and TRBJ2-3; 11 bases are a match to TRBD2. V lost 6 bases and J lost 3; bases outside the gene matches: 9. Per germline, CDR1 SGDLS and CDR2 YYNGEE. The CDR3 consists of 16 residues. CDR3: CASTMGLADTTDTQYF. The CDR3 DNA reads TGTGCCAGCACCATGGGACTAGCGGATACTACAGATACGCAGTATTTT.

V usage is TRBV2 and J usage is TRBJ1-2, with TRBD1 matching over 9 bases. Germline V lookup: CDR1 SNHLY, CDR2 FYNNEI. The CDR3 consists of 13 residues. The V segment lost 6 bases and the J segment 8 bases; nucleotides outside the gene matches: 7. For the CDR3, the DNA is TGTGCCAGCAGCCTAAGACAGGGGGACGGCTACACCTTC. Its protein is CASSLRQGDGYTF.

This rearrangement joins TRBV6-5 to TRBJ1-3; no definite D call. From germline, CDR1 is MNHEY and CDR2 SVGAGI. The CDR3 consists of 16 residues. Trimming took 0 bases from V and 0 from J, leaving 9 bases between them. CDR3 residues: CASSYSITVSGNTIYF. CDR3 DNA sequence: TGTGCCAGCAGTTACTCGATAACGGTCTCTGGAAACACCATATATTTT.

This clone appeared once. CDR3 protein: CASSPTGLTYEQYF. CDR3 nucleotide sequence: TGTGCCAGCAGCCCTACAGGGCTTACCTACGAGCAGTACTTC. This chain links TRBV27 with TRBJ2-7; D might be TRBD1 (6 bases). The CDR3 length is 14 residues. Germline V gene data show CDR1 as MNHEY and CDR2 as SMNVEV (reference sequence). V was shortened by 6 bases and J by 2 bases, with 14 bases between the two germline ends.

The chain links TRBV4-1 to TRBJ1-1, with D possibly matching TRBD1 (6 bases). Germline-derived CDR1 and CDR2 are MGHRA and YSYEKL. The CDR3 is made up of 13 amino acids. Trimming stripped 4 bases from V and 1 base from J, with 7 bases between. CDR3 region: CASSRRGNTEAFF. For the CDR3, the DNA is TGCGCCAGCAGCCGCAGGGGGAACACTGAAGCTTTCTTT.